Shown below are 21 T cell receptor beta chains from a single sample sequenced in a study of blood T cell repertoires in COVID-19. Libraries were prepared by immunoSEQ multiplex PCR; TCRdb keeps only in-frame clonotypes and omits some of them. The sample contains tens of thousands of clones, roughly 86% of which appear only once. Sequenced input: peripheral blood. These receptors came from a man aged 50-59 years with acute or convalescent COVID-19.

The rearrangement joins TRBV12-5 to TRBJ2-1; tentative D call: TRBD1 (6 bases). The germline V gene encodes CDR1 LGHNT and CDR2 FRNRAP. This CDR3 region has 15 residues. Trimming cost V 4 bases and J 0 bases, with 10 bases left between them. DNA of the CDR3: TGTGCTAGTGGTTGGGACACGAGCTCCTACAATGAGCAGTTCTTC. This sequence encodes CASGWDTSSYNEQFF.

Concerning this clone itself: In this CDR3 the conserved last residue, phenylalanine or tryptophan, is missing, so a read error is likely. No DNA is shown, since the ends of the CDR3 on it are uncertain; the CDR3 is the one TCRdb lists. The chain has TRBV2 and TRBJ1-2. Germline V gene data show CDR1 as SNHLY and CDR2 as FYNNEI. The CDR3 totals 10 residues, both ends included. This CDR3 is CASSSRRLHL.

The chain has TRBV10-1 and TRBJ2-1; TRBD2 matches at 16 bases. The trim removed 4 bases at V and 6 bases at J, leaving 6 bases unmatched. This CDR3 contains 17 residues. In germline, CDR1 is WNHNN, CDR2 SYGVQD (reference sequence). The CDR3 here is CASSGGTSGGAGNEQFF. CDR3 nucleotides: TGCGCCAGCAGTGGAGGGACTAGCGGGGGGGCCGGCAATGAGCAGTTCTTC.

The chain uses TRBV18 and TRBJ2-7; D perhaps matches TRBD1 (5 bases). CDR1 KGHSH and CDR2 LQKENI come from the germline V gene. V was pared by 3 bases and J by 2 bases, with 17 bases between. The CDR3 is 16 amino acids. Here the CDR3 DNA reads TGTGCCAGCTCACCGACCGACAGAACCGTCCCCTACGAGCAGTACTTC. It specifies CASSPTDRTVPYEQYF.

The rearrangement uses TRBV10-3 and TRBJ1-1, with 7 bases aligning to TRBD1. The CDR3 totals 15 residues. Germline V gives CDR1 ENHRY, CDR2 SYGVKD. V trimming: 3 bases; J trimming: 1 base; junction bases outside the gene matches: 5. CDR3 residues: CAISESQGGNTEAFF. DNA of the CDR3: TGTGCCATCAGTGAATCCCAGGGGGGGAACACTGAAGCTTTCTTT.

The gene calls are TRBV24-1 and TRBJ2-5, with 9 bases lining up with TRBD2. Trimming cost V 5 bases and J 4 bases; bases outside gene matches: 7. The CDR3 spans 15 residues. Germline V gene data show CDR1 as KGHDR and CDR2 as SFDVKD. In DNA, the CDR3 is TGTGCCACCAGTGCCGCGGGGGGGCGACTAGAGACCCAGTACTTC. Its translation: CATSAAGGRLETQYF.

This chain links TRBV18 with TRBJ1-2; D is possibly TRBD1 (6 bases). CDR1 KGHSH and CDR2 LQKENI come from the germline V gene. The CDR3 has 16 amino acids. V was trimmed by 3 bases and J by 7 bases, leaving 21 bases between them. The CDR3 DNA follows: TGTGCCAGCTCACCCTTCCAGGGGTCCGACGGCGGTGGCTACACCTTC. Translated: CASSPFQGSDGGGYTF.

The gene calls are TRBV30 and TRBJ2-2; tentative D call: TRBD1 (5 bases). Germline V gives CDR1 GTSNPN, CDR2 SVGIG (reference sequence). Between the trimmed V and J ends, which lost 3 bases and 9 bases, there was a span of 17 bases. This CDR3 has 14 amino acids. CDR3 DNA: TGTGCCTGGAGGGAAGCAGGGCCCCCCAGGGAGCTGTTTTTT. It encodes CAWREAGPPRELFF.

CDR3 residues: CATGGDEYTEAFF. CDR3 coding DNA: TGTGCCACGGGGGGGGATGAATACACTGAAGCTTTCTTT. J is TRBJ1-1 and V is TRBV10-3; D is perhaps TRBD1 (5 bases). Trimming took 10 bases from V and 3 from J, leaving 15 bases between them. CDR3 length equals 13 residues. Looked up from germline, CDR1 is ENHRY and CDR2 is SYGVKD.

This chain connects TRBV4-2 to TRBJ2-1; D is perhaps TRBD2 (6 bases). CDR3 length: 16 amino acids. V lost 0 bases, J lost 7 bases, and 16 bases lay in between. The germline gives CDR1 LGHNA, CDR2 YNFKEQ. CDR3 amino acids: CASSQDTSLLRNEQFF. The CDR3 DNA sequence: TGTGCCAGCAGCCAAGATACTAGCTTATTGCGAAATGAGCAGTTCTTC.

V and J are TRBV7-3 and TRBJ2-1; no firm D call. The CDR3 sequence is 14 residues long. V shed 2 bases and J shed 1 base, with 6 bases lying between them. CDR1 and CDR2 from the germline V gene are SGHTA and FQGTGA. CDR3 in DNA: TGTGCCAGCAGCTTATACAAGTCCTACAATGAGCAGTTCTTC. Its translation: CASSLYKSYNEQFF.

Here the CDR3 reads CASSQEEDRLNSPLHF. The CDR3 DNA reads as TGCGCCAGCAGCCAAGAGGAGGACAGGTTGAATTCACCCCTCCACTTT. This chain joins TRBV4-1 and TRBJ1-6; 7 bases agree with TRBD1. Germline V CDR1 and CDR2: MGHRA, YSYEKL. CDR3 size: 16 residues. J lost 7 bases, V lost 0 bases, and 6 bases had no gene match.

The chain joins TRBV6-6 to TRBJ2-3; 7 bases map to TRBD1. V lost 6 bases to trimming and J lost 4 bases; unmatched junction nucleotides: 10. This CDR3 is 15 amino acids long. Germline assignment: CDR1 MNHNY and CDR2 SVGAGI (reference sequence). The CDR3 here is CASSPGGGPPDTQYF. Here the CDR3 DNA reads TGTGCCAGCAGCCCAGGGGGTGGGCCCCCAGATACGCAGTATTTT.

This chain joins TRBV27 and TRBJ1-5; D is unclear. V was shortened by 8 bases and J by 3 bases, with 11 bases between the two germline ends. This CDR3 contains 13 residues. CDR1 and CDR2 (germline): MNHEY, SMNVEV (reference sequence). The CDR3 loop is CASPMRVNQPQHF. The CDR3 DNA reads TGTGCCAGCCCTATGAGGGTCAATCAGCCCCAGCATTTT.

The rearrangement joins TRBV28 to TRBJ1-2; 8 nucleotides align to TRBD1. This CDR3 is built from 15 residues. Germline CDR1 is MDHEN and CDR2 is SYDVKM. Trimming at V came to 4 bases and at J to 4 bases, leaving 8 bases not matched to a gene. The CDR3 DNA reads as TGTGCCAGCAGTTCGACAGGGGCCGATCCCTATGGCTACACCTTC. Translation gives CASSSTGADPYGYTF.

The rearrangement joins TRBV7-9 to TRBJ1-6, with 11 bases fitting TRBD1. Unmatched junction bases numbered 5, after V lost 4 bases and J lost 9 bases. This CDR3 region has 15 residues. Germline lookup yields CDR1 SEHNR and CDR2 FQNEAQ (reference sequence). The CDR3 loop is CASSSGQGASSPLHF. CDR3 bases: TGTGCCAGCAGCTCAGGACAGGGGGCTAGTTCACCCCTCCACTTT.

The gene calls are TRBV6-6 and TRBJ2-4, with TRBD1 matching over 7 bases. The J segment lost 15 bases and the V segment lost 0 bases, leaving 8 bases of the junction unmatched. The CDR3 length is 13 residues. Germline values: CDR1 MNHNY, CDR2 SVGAGI (reference sequence). The CDR3 DNA is TGTGCCAGCAGTTACTCGTCAATACAGGGGTGGTACTTC. It encodes CASSYSSIQGWYF.

The J gene is TRBJ2-5, the V gene TRBV11-2, with 10 bases fitting TRBD1. CDR3 length equals 16 residues. V gave up 1 base and J gave up 5 bases; unmatched junction bases: 7. In germline, CDR1 is SGHAT, CDR2 FQNNGV. CDR3 loop: CASSLVLVGQGETQYF. The CDR3 nucleotides are TGTGCCAGCAGCTTAGTGCTAGTGGGACAGGGGGAGACCCAGTACTTC.

This clone was detected only a few times. DNA of the CDR3: TGCGCCAGCAGCTTGTCAGGGGCCCTAAATCAGCCCCAGCATTTT. It specifies CASSLSGALNQPQHF. This chain links TRBV5-1 with TRBJ1-5; tentatively, D is TRBD1 (6 bases). Per the germline V gene, CDR1 is SGHRS and CDR2 is YFSETQ. This CDR3 has 15 amino acids. V was shortened by 1 base and J by 4 bases, with 12 bases between the two germline ends.

This clone has just one count. V usage is TRBV6-5 and J usage is TRBJ2-4, with 8 nucleotides matching TRBD1. Trimming at V came to 5 bases and at J to 3 bases, leaving 6 bases not matched to a gene. This CDR3 has 15 residues. The germline V gene has CDR1 MNHEY and CDR2 SVGAGI. The CDR3 DNA reads TGTGCCAGCAGTCCGGACAGGGAGGACAAAAACATTCAGTACTTC. It encodes CASSPDREDKNIQYF.

This clone was detected only once. This CDR3 is also generated by other DNA sequences in the sample. This chain links TRBV6-5 with TRBJ1-1; no firm D call. This CDR3 spans 13 amino acids. Germline assignment: CDR1 MNHEY and CDR2 SVGAGI. V was shortened by 3 bases and J by 1 base, with 6 bases between the two germline ends. CDR3 in amino acids: CASSYPGNTEAFF. In DNA, the CDR3 is TGTGCCAGCAGTTATCCCGGGAACACTGAAGCTTTCTTT.